Following are 2 T cell receptor beta chains from one sample sequenced in a study of T cells after yellow fever vaccination. In TCRdb, the 5' RACE reads were re-called with MiXCR into one record per CDR3 protein. The table has a few hundred thousand distinct CDR3 sequences, about 4% seen once. Sequencing used PBMCs, obtained 5 days after the yellow fever booster vaccination. These receptors all come from a man younger than 35 who received the YFV17D yellow fever vaccine.

This clonotype was seen only a few times. The chain is built from TRBV5-1 and TRBJ2-1; TRBD1 agrees at 10 bases. V lost 0 bases, J lost 15 bases, and 6 bases stayed unmatched. Germline CDR1 is SGHRS and CDR2 is YFSETQ. There are 13 residues in the CDR3. The CDR3 bases are TGCGCCAGCAGCTTGGATTGGGACAGGGGCATGTTCTTC. Its protein product is CASSLDWDRGMFF.

This clonotype was counted many times. The V gene is TRBV5-1, the J gene TRBJ2-7, with D perhaps TRBD1 or TRBD2 (5 bases each). The CDR3 runs 14 residues. Germline CDR1 is SGHRS and CDR2 is YFSETQ. V was shortened by 0 bases and J by 4 bases, with 11 bases between the two germline ends. The CDR3 coding sequence is TGCGCCAGCAGCTTGGGGGGACGGACATACGAGCAGTACGTC. Translation gives CASSLGGRTYEQYV.